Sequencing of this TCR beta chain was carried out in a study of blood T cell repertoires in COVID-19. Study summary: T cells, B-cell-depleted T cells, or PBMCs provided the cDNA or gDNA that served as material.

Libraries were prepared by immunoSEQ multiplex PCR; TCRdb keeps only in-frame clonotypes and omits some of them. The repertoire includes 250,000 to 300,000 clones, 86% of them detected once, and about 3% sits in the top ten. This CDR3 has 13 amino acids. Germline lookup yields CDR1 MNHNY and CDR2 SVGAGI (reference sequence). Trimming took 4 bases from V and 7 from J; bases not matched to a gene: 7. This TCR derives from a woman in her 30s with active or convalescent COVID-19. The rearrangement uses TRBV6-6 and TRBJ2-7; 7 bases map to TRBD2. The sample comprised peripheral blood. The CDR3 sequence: CASSSGGTAEQYF. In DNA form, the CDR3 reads TGTGCCAGCAGTTCCGGGGGGACCGCAGAGCAGTACTTC.